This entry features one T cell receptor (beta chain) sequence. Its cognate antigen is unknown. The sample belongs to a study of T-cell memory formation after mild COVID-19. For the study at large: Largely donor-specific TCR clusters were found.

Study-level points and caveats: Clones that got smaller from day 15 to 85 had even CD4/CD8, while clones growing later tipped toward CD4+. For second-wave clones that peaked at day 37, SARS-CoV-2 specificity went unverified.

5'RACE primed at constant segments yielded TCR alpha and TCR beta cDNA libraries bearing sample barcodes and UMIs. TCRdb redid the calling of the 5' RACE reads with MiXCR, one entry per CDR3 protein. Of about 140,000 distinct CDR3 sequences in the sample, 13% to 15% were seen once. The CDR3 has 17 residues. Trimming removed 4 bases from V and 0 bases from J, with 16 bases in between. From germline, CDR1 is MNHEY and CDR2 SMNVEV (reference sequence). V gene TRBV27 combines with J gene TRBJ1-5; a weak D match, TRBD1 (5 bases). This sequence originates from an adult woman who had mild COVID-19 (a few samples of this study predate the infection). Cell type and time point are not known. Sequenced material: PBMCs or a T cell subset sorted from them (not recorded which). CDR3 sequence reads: CASSSYGGHNSNQPQHF. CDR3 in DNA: TGTGCCAGCAGTTCCTATGGCGGACACAATAGCAATCAGCCCCAGCATTTT.